Sequencing of this TCR beta chain was carried out in a study of blood T cell repertoires in COVID-19 (TCRdb year 2020). Regarding the study in general: The collaborator samples originated in the United States, Italy and Spain and spanned the acute and convalescent phases of COVID-19. The prospective study material was composed of cDNA or gDNA derived from T cells, B-cell-depleted T cells, or PBMCs. Subjects who had been exposed to COVID-19, were actively infected with it, or had recovered from it provided the deeply sampled blood TCRbeta repertoires that made up the dataset. A freely available public database, intended as a resource for researchers studying the immune response to SARS-CoV-2, is where the repertoires were released. Samples were obtained from the ongoing ImmuneRACE study (first 160 participants) and from about 1,300 subjects provided by 6 global collaborators. The sample metadata nearly always contained a de-identified subject ID, COVID-19 status, age in years and sex. Where available, HLA class I and class II types were taken from metadata supplied by the sample provider and were not determined by assay-based typing. Here is what the overall study found, with its caveats: How much clinical and demographic metadata was included differed by source and by participant, and the metadata was provided uncurated.

In Seattle, one collaborating source enrolled patients while the infection was active and tracked those patients longitudinally over the course of disease. Whole blood was collected in K2EDTA tubes by collaborating institutions according to the institutions' own protocols. For TCRbeta analysis, collaborators shipped samples in one of three forms: frozen whole blood, isolated PBMCs, or DNA extracted from either of those sample types. The cysteine opens and the phenylalanine closes a CDR3 of 14 amino acids. The DNA shown is the 42-base CDR3, in frame from base 1. As encoded in the germline V gene (reference sequence), CDR1 is LNHDA while CDR2 is SQIVND. Cut back by 6 bases and 6 bases, the V and J ends lie 14 bases apart. This clone was counted only a few times. Its antigen is unknown. Base-call qualities are not available, and no considerably larger clone is one nucleotide away. The immunoSEQ Assay, a bias-controlled multiplex PCR, was used to amplify TCRbeta CDR3 regions from genomic DNA. As for the authors' bioinformatics: Nucleated cell counts per sample were estimated from amplification of reference gene primers within the assay. To quantify the absolute abundance of each unique TCRbeta CDR3 rearrangement, sequence reads were collapsed and filtered. For each sample, productive Simpson clonality was calculated by taking the square root of Simpson's diversity index across productive rearrangements. The clones in this table, taken by TCRdb from immuneACCESS, are in-frame only. Not every clone is retained; where verified, under half of the shortfall comes from an unresolved V gene, and the cause of the rest is unknown. V and J calls and clone size are those listed in that table; D and trimming were worked out from the DNA. The sample table contains fewer than 300,000 clones; only one count was recorded for 75% to 90% of them. The top ten clonotypes cover around 5.8% of the sample.

The specimen was peripheral blood. The chain was built from TRBV19 and TRBJ2-2; no D segment can be confidently identified. The sequence was collected from a woman aged 45-60 years with COVID-19, enrolled during active disease. At the DNA level, the sequence is TGTGCCAGTAGCCCCAGGAAGTCGGCCGGGGAGCTGTTTTTT. This translates into CASSPRKSAGELFF. With the rest looked up from the reference TRBV19 and TRBJ2-2 genes rather than sequenced, the full variable domain is DGGITQSPKYLFRKEGQNVTLSCEQNLNHDAMYWYRQDPGQGLRLIYYSQIVNDFQKGDIAEGYSVSREKKESFPLTVTSAQKNPTAFYLCASSPRKSAGELFFGEGSRLTVL.